The following is a TCR beta chain sequence with its context. What it binds is not known. This sample is drawn from a study of cytomegalovirus exposure and HLA in healthy donors. Points from the study as a whole: The study flagged 150 to 200 TCR beta chains as cytomegalovirus-associated.

Data came from immunoSEQ multiplex PCR; TCRdb stores just in-frame clones and leaves some out. The sample has tens of thousands of clones, approximately 94% seen once; the top ten hold around 1.1%. Trimming took off 5 bases at V and 1 base at J, with 18 bases between the two ends. The CDR3 is 17 residues long. Germline CDR1 reads MNHEY; CDR2 reads SMNVEV (reference sequence). The sequence derives from a woman aged 25 to 45 in good health and CMV-seropositive. V gene TRBV27 combines with J gene TRBJ2-1; a possible D gene is TRBD2 (6 bases). The sample consisted of PBMCs. The chain's CDR3 is CASSPSGGLNSYNEQFF. The CDR3 DNA follows: TGTGCCAGCAGTCCATCTGGAGGGCTTAATTCCTACAATGAGCAGTTCTTC.